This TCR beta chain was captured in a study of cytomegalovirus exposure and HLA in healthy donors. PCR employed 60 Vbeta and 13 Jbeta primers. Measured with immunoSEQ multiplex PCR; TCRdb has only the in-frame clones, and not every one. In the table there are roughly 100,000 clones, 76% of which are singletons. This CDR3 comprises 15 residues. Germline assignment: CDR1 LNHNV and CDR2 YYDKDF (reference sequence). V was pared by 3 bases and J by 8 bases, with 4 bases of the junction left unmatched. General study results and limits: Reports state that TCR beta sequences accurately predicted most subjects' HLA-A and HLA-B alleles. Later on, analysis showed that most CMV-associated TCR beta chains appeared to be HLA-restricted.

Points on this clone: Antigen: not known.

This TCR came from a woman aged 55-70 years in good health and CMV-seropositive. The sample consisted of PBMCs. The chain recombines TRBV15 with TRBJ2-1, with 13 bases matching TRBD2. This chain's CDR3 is CATSRGLAGLDEQFF. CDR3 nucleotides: TGTGCCACCAGCAGGGGACTAGCGGGATTAGATGAGCAGTTCTTC.